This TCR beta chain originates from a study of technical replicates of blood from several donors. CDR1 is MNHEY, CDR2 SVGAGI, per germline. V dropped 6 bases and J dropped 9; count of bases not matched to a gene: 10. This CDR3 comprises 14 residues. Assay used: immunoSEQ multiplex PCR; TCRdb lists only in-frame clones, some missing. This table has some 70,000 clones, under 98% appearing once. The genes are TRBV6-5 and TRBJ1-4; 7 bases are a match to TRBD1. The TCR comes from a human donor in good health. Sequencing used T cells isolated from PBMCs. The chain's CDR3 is CASSLQGPLKKLFF. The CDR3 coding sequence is TGTGCCAGCAGCTTACAGGGGCCGCTGAAAAAACTGTTTTTT.